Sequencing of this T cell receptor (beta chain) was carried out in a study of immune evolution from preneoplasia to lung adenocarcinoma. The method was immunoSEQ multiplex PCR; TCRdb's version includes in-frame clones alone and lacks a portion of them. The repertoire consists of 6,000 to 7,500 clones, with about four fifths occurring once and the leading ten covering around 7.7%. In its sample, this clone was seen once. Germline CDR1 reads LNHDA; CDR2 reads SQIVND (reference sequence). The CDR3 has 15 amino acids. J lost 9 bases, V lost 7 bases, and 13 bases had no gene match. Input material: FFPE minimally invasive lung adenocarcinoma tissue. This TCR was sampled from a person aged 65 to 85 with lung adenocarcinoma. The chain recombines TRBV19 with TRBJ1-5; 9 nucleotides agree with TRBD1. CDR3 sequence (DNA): TGTGCCAGTAAGACAGGGGGGCCGTCACAGACGCCCCAGCATTTT. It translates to CASKTGGPSQTPQHF.